One and the same sample provided the 32 T cell receptor beta chains below, sequenced in a study of blood T cell repertoires in COVID-19. TCRdb's copy holds only in-frame clones and misses some; the assay was immunoSEQ multiplex PCR. Counted here are under 200,000 clones, roughly nine tenths occurring once; the ten biggest clones make up roughly 9.8%. Sequenced sample: peripheral blood. Source of these receptors: a woman in her sixties with COVID-19, enrolled during active disease.

V usage is TRBV2 and J usage is TRBJ2-7; D may be TRBD2 (6 bases). V dropped 4 bases and J dropped 2 bases, with 12 bases sitting between them. CDR3 size: 14 residues. In germline, CDR1 is SNHLY, CDR2 FYNNEI. The CDR3 DNA follows: TGTGCCAGCAGTGTTTTGCGGACTACCTACGAGCAGTACTTC. Its translation is CASSVLRTTYEQYF.

The rearrangement uses TRBV19 and TRBJ2-3; D perhaps matches TRBD1 (5 bases). The V end was cut by 5 bases, the J end by 6 bases, with 18 bases between. CDR3 size: 15 residues. From germline, CDR1 is LNHDA and CDR2 SQIVND (reference sequence). The CDR3 nucleotides read TGTGCCAGTAGTCCCCCGGTCAGGGCTGGGGATACGCAGTATTTT. This gives the protein CASSPPVRAGDTQYF. The variable domain in full, completed from reference TRBV19 and TRBJ2-3, reads DGGITQSPKYLFRKEGQNVTLSCEQNLNHDAMYWYRQDPGQGLRLIYYSQIVNDFQKGDIAEGYSVSREKKESFPLTVTSAQKNPTAFYLCASSPPVRAGDTQYFGPGTRLTVL.

The chain is built from TRBV7-9 and TRBJ2-3; D remains unclear. In germline, CDR1 is SEHNR, CDR2 FQNEAQ (reference sequence). Trimming removed 0 bases from V and 4 bases from J, with 5 bases in between. The CDR3 has 13 amino acids. This CDR3 is CASSLAYADTQYF. CDR3 coding DNA: TGTGCCAGCAGCTTAGCCTATGCAGATACGCAGTATTTT.

The rearrangement links TRBV9 to TRBJ1-5, with no clear D. The CDR3 extends over 14 amino acids. Germline V gene lookup returns CDR1 SGDLS and CDR2 YYNGEE. V gave up 0 bases and J gave up 0 bases, with 4 bases separating them. CDR3 sequence reads: CASSVGNSNQPQHF. CDR3 coding DNA: TGTGCCAGCAGCGTAGGTAATAGCAATCAGCCCCAGCATTTT.

J is TRBJ1-5 and V is TRBV4-1, with D possibly being TRBD1 (5 bases). V was pared by 0 bases and J by 7 bases, with 13 bases between. Germline V CDR1 and CDR2: MGHRA, YSYEKL. CDR3 length: 15 amino acids. The DNA for the CDR3 is TGCGCCAGCAGCCAAGATCCGGGGGTTGAACAGCCCCAGCATTTT. It encodes CASSQDPGVEQPQHF.

The V gene is TRBV5-8, the J gene TRBJ1-1, with D tentatively TRBD1 (5 bases). CDR3 length: 14 residues. CDR1 is SGHTS, CDR2 YDEGEE, per germline. V was pared by 3 bases and J by 1 base, with 10 bases between. DNA of the CDR3: TGTGCCAGCAGCTGGGGGGACGGGAACACTGAAGCTTTCTTT. It specifies CASSWGDGNTEAFF. The entire variable domain, with the rest obtained from reference TRBV5-8 and TRBJ1-1, is as follows: EAGVTQSPTHLIKTRGQQATLRCSPISGHTSVYWYQQALGLGLQFLLWYDEGEERNRGNFPPRFSGRQFPNYSSELNVNALELEDSALYLCASSWGDGNTEAFFGQGTRLTVV.

The chain links TRBV12-5 to TRBJ2-7, with 7 nucleotides matching TRBD1. The ends lost 2 bases at V and 6 bases at J; junction bases unmatched: 13. The CDR3 loop spans 16 amino acids. CDR1 and CDR2 from the germline V gene are LGHNT and FRNRAP. For the CDR3, the DNA is TGTGCTAGTGGTTTGTGGGCAGGGGGTGTCCTACTCGAGCAGTACTTC. This encodes CASGLWAGGVLLEQYF.

This chain uses TRBV10-3 with TRBJ1-2; D unclear. The CDR3 sequence is 14 residues long. Trimming cost V 0 bases and J 3 bases, with 8 bases left between them. In germline, CDR1 is ENHRY, CDR2 SYGVKD. The CDR3 here is CAISESERHYGYTF. For the CDR3, the DNA is TGTGCCATCAGTGAGTCGGAGAGGCACTATGGCTACACCTTC.

The V call is TRBV6-1, the J call TRBJ2-7, with D possibly matching TRBD2 (5 bases). The V gene's germline CDR1 is MNHNS and CDR2 SASEGT. The V gene lost 3 bases and the J gene lost 2 bases, with 14 bases spanning the gap. The CDR3 length is 15 residues. The DNA for the CDR3 is TGTGCCAGCAGTGATGTGCCGGGGAATACCTACGAGCAGTACTTC. It codes for CASSDVPGNTYEQYF.

The genes are TRBV19 and TRBJ1-2, with 7 bases identical to TRBD1. Germline CDR1 LNHDA, CDR2 SQIVND (reference sequence). V gave up 4 bases and J gave up 0 bases; unmatched junction bases: 2. The CDR3 extends over 14 amino acids. The CDR3 DNA reads TGTGCCAGTAGTAGACAGGGTTCTAACTATGGCTACACCTTC. Translated, it gives CASSRQGSNYGYTF.

The rearrangement uses TRBV18 and TRBJ1-2; D gene uncertain. This CDR3 is built from 14 residues. From germline, CDR1 is KGHSH and CDR2 LQKENI. V lost 5 bases, J lost 4 bases, and 14 bases lay in between. The DNA for the CDR3 is TGTGCCAGCTCAAGTGGTTCAGAAACCTATGGCTACACCTTC. Protein product: CASSSGSETYGYTF. Combining the CDR3 with reference TRBV18 and TRBJ1-2 gives the whole variable domain NAGVMQNPRHLVRRRGQEARLRCSPMKGHSHVYWYRQLPEEGLKFMVYLQKENIIDESGMPKERFSAEFPKEGPSILRIQQVVRGDSAAYFCASSSGSETYGYTFGSGTRLTVV.

This clone was seen only once. V and J are TRBV7-3 and TRBJ2-3; 10 bases are shared with TRBD2. Trimming removed 2 bases from V and 4 bases from J; junction bases left unmatched: 3. This CDR3 has 15 amino acids. From germline, CDR1 is SGHTA and CDR2 FQGTGA. CDR3 sequence (DNA): TGTGCCAGCAGCTTACAAGCGGGAGGGCCAGATACGCAGTATTTT. Translating gives CASSLQAGGPDTQYF.

V and J are TRBV19 and TRBJ2-7, with D possibly TRBD2 on 5 matching bases. The V end was cut by 5 bases, the J end by 0 bases, with 14 bases between. This CDR3 region has 15 residues. The germline V gene encodes CDR1 LNHDA and CDR2 SQIVND (reference sequence). In DNA form, the CDR3 reads TGTGCCAGTAGTTTCGGCCCCCGGGACTCCTACGAGCAGTACTTC. It codes for CASSFGPRDSYEQYF. The complete variable domain, with remaining parts taken from reference TRBV19 and TRBJ2-7, reads DGGITQSPKYLFRKEGQNVTLSCEQNLNHDAMYWYRQDPGQGLRLIYYSQIVNDFQKGDIAEGYSVSREKKESFPLTVTSAQKNPTAFYLCASSFGPRDSYEQYFGPGTRLTVT.

The chain combines TRBV19 with TRBJ1-3; D may be TRBD1 (6 bases). Trimming removed 4 bases from V and 0 bases from J, with 10 bases in between. This CDR3 is built from 15 residues. Germline CDR1 reads LNHDA; CDR2 reads SQIVND (reference sequence). CDR3 DNA sequence: TGTGCCAGTAGTACTGGGACAACCTCTGGAAACACCATATATTTT. Translation gives CASSTGTTSGNTIYF.

This chain connects TRBV2 to TRBJ1-5; 7 nucleotides agree with TRBD1. V shed 7 bases, J shed 7 bases, and the junction held 10 bases outside the gene matches. The CDR3 length is 14 residues. Germline V gene data show CDR1 as SNHLY and CDR2 as FYNNEI. The CDR3 loop is CASKKDRVGQPQHF. CDR3 DNA: TGTGCCAGCAAAAAAGACAGGGTGGGGCAGCCCCAGCATTTT. Filled out from reference TRBV2 and TRBJ1-5, the complete variable domain reads EPEVTQTPSHQVTQMGQEVILRCVPISNHLYFYWYRQILGQKVEFLVSFYNNEISEKSEIFDDQFSVERPDGSNFTLKIRSTKLEDSAMYFCASKKDRVGQPQHFGDGTRLSIL.

V usage is TRBV20-1 and J usage is TRBJ1-1; TRBD1 agrees at 7 bases. The CDR3 length is 11 residues. V lost 6 bases to trimming and J lost 7 bases; unmatched junction nucleotides: 5. The germline V gene has CDR1 DFQATT and CDR2 SNEGSKA (reference sequence). The CDR3 nucleotides are TGCAGTGCCACCAGGGGGTATGAAGCTTTCTTT. It specifies CSATRGYEAFF.

The chain combines TRBV29-1 with TRBJ2-1; 11 positions match TRBD1. This CDR3 is 13 amino acids long. J lost 8 bases, V lost 4 bases, and 4 bases had no gene match. Germline V gene data show CDR1 as SQVTM and CDR2 as ANQGSEA. This chain's CDR3 is CSVGGTGGDEQFF. The CDR3 DNA is TGCAGCGTTGGAGGGACAGGGGGGGATGAGCAGTTCTTC.

The CDR3 protein is CATSDFFLPQYSNTGELFF. The CDR3 coding sequence is TGTGCCACCAGTGATTTCTTTCTCCCACAGTATTCGAACACCGGGGAGCTGTTTTTT. The rearrangement joins TRBV24-1 to TRBJ2-2; D is unresolved. Per the germline V gene, CDR1 is KGHDR and CDR2 is SFDVKD. V gave up 1 base and J gave up 0 bases, with 17 bases separating them. There are 19 residues in the CDR3.

As concerns this clone: This sample includes further DNA sequences coding for the same CDR3. The chain has TRBV6-5 and TRBJ1-2; TRBD1 is a possible D gene (5 bases). Germline V gene sequence: CDR1 MNHEY, CDR2 SVGAGI. This CDR3 is 14 amino acids long. The V gene lost 0 bases and the J gene lost 7 bases, with 12 bases spanning the gap. The DNA for the CDR3 is TGTGCCAGCAGTTACTCGAGTAGGGGTCGTGGCTACACCTTC. It is translated as CASSYSSRGRGYTF.

V gene TRBV3-1 (or the pseudogene TRBV3-2) combines with J gene TRBJ2-3; the match to TRBD2 covers 12 bases. The length of the CDR3 is 17 residues. In germline, CDR1 is LGHDT, CDR2 YNNKEL (reference sequence). V gave up 0 bases and J gave up 3 bases; unmatched junction bases: 4. CDR3 protein: CASSQDRLAGVTDTQYF. The CDR3 coding sequence is TGTGCCAGCAGCCAAGATAGACTAGCGGGAGTAACAGATACGCAGTATTTT.

The table lists this clone with a count of one. The chain recombines TRBV5-1 with TRBJ1-2, with D tentatively TRBD1 (5 bases). The CDR3 runs to 13 residues. With 2 bases removed from V and 1 base from J, the gap between germline ends came to 6 bases. CDR1 and CDR2 (germline): SGHRS, YFSETQ. The DNA of the CDR3 is TGCGCCAGCAGCTTCAGGGATAACTATGGCTACACCTTC. Translation gives CASSFRDNYGYTF.

The rearrangement uses TRBV3-1 (or the pseudogene TRBV3-2) and TRBJ1-3, with no clear D. The germline V gene has CDR1 LGHDT and CDR2 YNNKEL (reference sequence). The V end was cut by 4 bases, the J end by 0 bases, with 16 bases between. CDR3 length equals 17 residues. The DNA for the CDR3 is TGTGCCAGCAGCCTTCCCGGCCAGGCGGGCTCTGGAAACACCATATATTTT. Translating it yields CASSLPGQAGSGNTIYF.

This clone has more than one count but fewer than ten. This chain joins TRBV6-2 or TRBV6-3 and TRBJ2-7; a weak D match, TRBD1 (5 bases). This CDR3 spans 14 amino acids. V dropped 0 bases and J dropped 3 bases, with 9 bases sitting between them. Germline-derived CDR1 and CDR2 are MNHEY and SVGEGT. This CDR3 is CASSYSTDSYEQYF. The CDR3 bases are TGTGCCAGCAGTTACTCGACAGACAGCTACGAGCAGTACTTC.

V is TRBV29-1 and J is TRBJ2-5, with D possibly being TRBD2 (6 bases). Trimming pared 4 bases from V and 1 base from J, leaving 7 bases between. From germline, CDR1 is SQVTM and CDR2 ANQGSEA. The CDR3 is 12 amino acids. CDR3 nucleotides: TGCAGCGTTGGGCGGGGCCAAGAGACCCAGTACTTC. This gives the protein CSVGRGQETQYF.

Only one count was recorded for this clone. The chain employs TRBV19 and TRBJ2-7; 8 bases fit TRBD2. This CDR3 has 15 amino acids. After removal of 3 bases from V and 7 bases from J, the junction contained 11 bases not matched to a gene. CDR1 and CDR2 from the germline V gene are LNHDA and SQIVND (reference sequence). The CDR3 sequence is CASSMLLAGTTEQYF. The CDR3 DNA follows: TGTGCCAGTAGTATGTTGCTAGCGGGTACTACGGAGCAGTACTTC.

This clone occurred a few times. The chain has TRBV24-1 and TRBJ1-5, with 7 bases identical to TRBD1. Germline trimming cut 4 bases from V and 3 bases from J; bases unmatched to any gene: 8. CDR1 and CDR2 (germline): KGHDR, SFDVKD. The CDR3 is 16 amino acids. CDR3 DNA sequence: TGTGCCACCAGTGAACCCAACAGGGGCGACAATCAGCCCCAGCATTTT. Translated, it gives CATSEPNRGDNQPQHF.

This clone is a singleton in its sample. The rearrangement uses TRBV7-3 and TRBJ2-1, with D possibly matching TRBD1 (6 bases). V lost 3 bases to trimming and J lost 8 bases, with 14 bases between them. Germline values: CDR1 SGHTA, CDR2 FQGTGA. The CDR3 covers 14 residues. The CDR3 here is CASSFAAGVDEQFF. The CDR3 region has the DNA TGTGCCAGCAGCTTTGCGGCAGGGGTCGATGAGCAGTTCTTC. The full variable domain, with the rest looked up from reference TRBV7-3 and TRBJ2-1, is GAGVSQTPSNKVTEKGKYVELRCDPISGHTALYWYRQSLGQGPEFLIYFQGTGAADDSGLPNDRFFAVRPEGSVSTLKIQRTERGDSAVYLCASSFAAGVDEQFFGPGTRLTVL.

The CDR3 DNA is TGTGCCAGCAGTTTTACAGGTGACTATGGCTACACCTTC. The encoded protein is CASSFTGDYGYTF. The chain is built from TRBV28 and TRBJ1-2, with D perhaps matching TRBD1 (5 bases). Germline assignment: CDR1 MDHEN and CDR2 SYDVKM. V was pared by 3 bases and J by 3 bases, with 8 bases between. CDR3 length: 13 residues.

As to this clone: This same CDR3 is encoded by further DNA sequences in the sample. The rearrangement links TRBV12-3 or TRBV12-4 to TRBJ2-3, with TRBD2 matching 7 bases. Germline trimming cut 5 bases from V and 3 bases from J; bases unmatched to any gene: 2. The CDR3 contains 13 residues. The CDR3 reads CASSGGGTDTQYF. The CDR3 bases are TGTGCCAGCAGTGGGGGGGGGACAGATACGCAGTATTTT.

The chain carries TRBV5-4 and TRBJ2-7; D might be TRBD2 (6 bases). The ends were cut back, 0 bases at V and 4 bases at J, with 17 bases in the middle. Germline loops: CDR1 SGHNT, CDR2 YYREEE (reference sequence). This CDR3 has 16 amino acids. The CDR3 DNA reads TGTGCCAGCAGCTTGGGGCCCTCTAGCGTACAATACGAGCAGTACTTC. Translated, it gives CASSLGPSSVQYEQYF. The variable domain in full, completed from reference TRBV5-4 and TRBJ2-7, reads ETGVTQSPTHLIKTRGQQVTLRCSSQSGHNTVSWYQQALGQGPQFIFQYYREEENGRGNFPPRFSGLQFPNYSSELNVNALELDDSALYLCASSLGPSSVQYEQYFGPGTRLTVT.

This chain connects TRBV5-1 to TRBJ2-7; tentatively, D is TRBD2 (6 bases). The V gene lost 3 bases and the J gene lost 3 bases, with 10 bases spanning the gap. The germline V gene encodes CDR1 SGHRS and CDR2 YFSETQ. This CDR3 has 13 residues. This CDR3 is CASSSEGYYEQYF. CDR3 sequence (DNA): TGCGCCAGCAGCTCGGAGGGGTACTACGAGCAGTACTTC.

V is TRBV4-1 and J is TRBJ1-5, with D perhaps TRBD1 (5 bases). The CDR3 totals 15 residues. Trimming pared 0 bases from V and 4 bases from J, leaving 10 bases between. In germline, CDR1 is MGHRA, CDR2 YSYEKL. The CDR3 loop is CASSQDLQENQPQHF. In nucleotides, the CDR3 is TGCGCCAGCAGCCAAGACTTACAGGAAAATCAGCCCCAGCATTTT.